The 14 T cell receptor beta chains below all came from one sample that was sequenced in a study of post-analysis software for immune sequencing data. Study outcomes and limitations: A few TRBV segments occurring more often in patients than controls included TRBV5-6, TRBV5-1 and TRBV20-1.

Presence of unique molecular identifiers characterized the TCR beta cDNA libraries. MiXCR, applied by TCRdb to the PCR reads, yields one record per CDR3 protein. The sample has hundreds of thousands of distinct CDR3 sequences, approximately 60% seen once; the top ten hold approximately 10%. Their specific antigens are unknown. The sample consisted of blood. These receptors were taken from a girl aged 2 to 10 with multiple sclerosis.

This clonotype was seen more than once but under ten times. The chain has TRBV10-3 and TRBJ2-1; D may correspond to TRBD1 or TRBD2 (5 bases each). The CDR3 extends over 14 amino acids. The germline CDR1 and CDR2 sequences are ENHRY and SYGVKD. V lost 3 bases, J lost 5 bases, and 11 bases lay in between. In DNA, the CDR3 is TGTGCCATCAGTGAAACGGGACCCCACAATGAGCAGTTCTTC. Its protein product is CAISETGPHNEQFF.

CDR3 sequence: CATSDFVGTVADTQYF. CDR3 bases: TGTGCCACCAGTGATTTCGTTGGTACAGTCGCTGATACGCAGTATTTT. The chain couples TRBV24-1 to TRBJ2-3; no reliable D call. V was shortened by 1 base and J by 6 bases, with 16 bases between the two germline ends. The germline gives CDR1 KGHDR, CDR2 SFDVKD. CDR3 length: 16 amino acids.

This clonotype was counted between two and nine times. V is TRBV29-1 and J is TRBJ2-7; TRBD1 matches at 10 bases. Gene TRBJ2-5 matches the end of the DNA better, so the J call may be wrong. This CDR3 is 14 amino acids long. Per germline, CDR1 SQVTM and CDR2 ANQGSEA. Here the CDR3 reads CSVGGGTGAETQYF. The DNA for the CDR3 is TGCAGCGTTGGAGGTGGGACAGGGGCAGAGACCCAGTACTTC.

There are a few counts of this clonotype. The gene calls are TRBV6-6 and TRBJ2-3, with 9 nucleotides matching TRBD1. Losses at the gene ends were 6 bases for V and 3 bases for J; bases not matched to a gene: 4. Germline CDR1 reads MNHNY; CDR2 reads SVGAGI (reference sequence). The CDR3 has 14 amino acids. CDR3 nucleotides: TGTGCCAGCAGCCGGGACAGGGTAACAGATACGCAGTATTTT. The encoded protein is CASSRDRVTDTQYF.

The chain has TRBV4-1 and TRBJ1-5; D is perhaps TRBD1 (6 bases). Trimming stripped 4 bases from V and 0 bases from J, with 10 bases between. Germline V gene data show CDR1 as MGHRA and CDR2 as YSYEKL. The CDR3 extends over 15 amino acids. The CDR3 nucleotides read TGCGCCAGCAGCCCCGGACAGCTTAGCAATCAGCCCCAGCATTTT. This codes for CASSPGQLSNQPQHF.

The rearrangement joins TRBV29-1 to TRBJ1-2; D is ambiguous. V was pared by 6 bases and J by 0 bases, with 8 bases between. The CDR3 covers 12 residues. CDR1 is SQVTM and CDR2 is ANQGSEA in the germline V gene. The CDR3 spells CSVETANYGYTF. CDR3 coding DNA: TGCAGCGTCGAGACGGCTAACTATGGCTACACCTTC.

DNA of the CDR3: TGTGCCAGCAGCCAAGATTTGGGGTTTGATACGCAGTATTTT. Protein: CASSQDLGFDTQYF. The chain links TRBV3-1 to TRBJ2-3; D is ambiguous. V shed 0 bases and J shed 6 bases, with 10 bases lying between them. Germline V gives CDR1 LGHDT, CDR2 YNNKEL (reference sequence). The CDR3 contains 14 residues.

The genes are TRBV7-2 and TRBJ2-7; D might be TRBD1 or TRBD2, each matching 5 bases. The germline V gene has CDR1 SGHTA and CDR2 FQGNSA. This CDR3 has 14 amino acids. V was clipped by 5 bases and J by 2 bases, with 13 bases between them. The CDR3 region is CASSNRDGTYEQYF. CDR3 DNA sequence: TGTGCCAGCAGCAACCGGGACGGAACCTACGAGCAGTACTTC. Filled out from reference TRBV7-2 and TRBJ2-7, the complete variable domain reads GAGVSQSPSNKVTEKGKDVELRCDPISGHTALYWYRQSLGQGLEFLIYFQGNSAPDKSGLPSDRFSAERTGGSVSTLTIQRTQQEDSAVYLCASSNRDGTYEQYFGPGTRLTVT.

The CDR3 reads CASSLKGPPMQYF. CDR3 nucleotides: TGTGCCAGCAGCTTAAAGGGACCCCCAATGCAGTACTTC. The J gene is TRBJ2-4, the V gene TRBV7-2; D possibly matches TRBD1 or TRBD2 (5 bases each). CDR1 SGHTA and CDR2 FQGNSA come from the germline V gene. The CDR3 has 13 residues. V dropped 2 bases and J dropped 13 bases, with 15 bases sitting between them.

The chain combines TRBV12-3 or TRBV12-4 with TRBJ2-1; 10 bases match TRBD2. This CDR3 has 15 residues. With 6 bases clipped from V and 0 bases from J, the junction kept 2 bases outside the gene matches. The CDR3 sequence is CASRVAGGSYNEQFF. The CDR3 DNA reads TGTGCCAGCAGGGTAGCGGGGGGCTCCTACAATGAGCAGTTCTTC.

The chain combines TRBV7-2 with TRBJ1-2; D gene ambiguous. In germline, CDR1 is SGHTA, CDR2 FQGNSA. Trimming left V 4 bases short and J 8 bases short, with 17 bases between. This CDR3 is built from 14 residues. CDR3 sequence: CASSWMEGEGGYTF. In DNA form, the CDR3 reads TGTGCCAGCAGCTGGATGGAGGGAGAAGGAGGCTACACCTTC.

The chain uses TRBV6-6 and TRBJ2-5; 8 bases are shared with TRBD2. J was trimmed by 4 bases and V by 6 bases; bases with no gene match: 7. The CDR3 sequence is 14 residues long. The germline V gene has CDR1 MNHNY and CDR2 SVGAGI (reference sequence). CDR3 nucleotides: TGTGCCAGCAGCACCTCAGCGGGAGTAGAGACCCAGTACTTC. This encodes CASSTSAGVETQYF.

Here the CDR3 reads CSVALLDYNEQFF. CDR3 DNA: TGCAGCGTTGCTTTGCTCGACTACAATGAGCAGTTCTTC. The chain carries TRBV29-1 and TRBJ2-1; D ambiguous. The V end was cut by 4 bases, the J end by 3 bases, with 10 bases between. The CDR3 covers 13 residues. CDR1 is SQVTM, CDR2 ANQGSEA, per germline.

The V gene is TRBV20-1, the J gene TRBJ1-1; D possibly corresponds to TRBD1 (6 bases). Trimming removed 6 bases at V and 3 bases at J, with 14 bases between. The length of the CDR3 is 13 residues. CDR1 and CDR2 from the germline V gene are DFQATT and SNEGSKA (reference sequence). The CDR3 bases are TGCAGTGCGCGGGAGGGGGGAGACACTGAAGCTTTCTTT. Residues: CSAREGGDTEAFF.